The next 17 T cell receptor beta chains were all read from a single sample in a study of control samples from healthy donors and cancer patients (dated by TCRdb to the early 2020s). Receptor amplification or capture employed the immunoSEQ multiplex PCR assay. As stored in TCRdb, this immuneACCESS dataset retains in-frame rearrangements with V and J assigned. A fraction of the clones does not appear; measured against another copy, unresolved V genes explain less than half of the discrepancy, and the remainder lacks a known reason. This sample has 90,000 or so clones in its table, and roughly nine tenths of those were observed once. The top ten clonotypes cover under 10% of the sample. The sample taken for sequencing was PBMCs. These receptors were obtained from a woman in her 50s with colorectal cancer.

This clone has only one observation. This chain links TRBV13 with TRBJ2-3, with D perhaps TRBD1 (6 bases). The CDR3 runs 15 residues. With 3 bases removed from V and 1 base from J, the gap between germline ends came to 11 bases. Germline CDR1 PRHDT, CDR2 FYEKMQ (reference sequence). The DNA for the CDR3 is TGTGCCAGCAGCTTGTTGGGGGCCGGCACAGATACGCAGTATTTT. Protein product: CASSLLGAGTDTQYF.

The chain employs TRBV11-1 and TRBJ2-3; 10 nucleotides match TRBD2. The CDR3 extends over 15 amino acids. Germline V gene lookup returns CDR1 SGHAT and CDR2 FQDESV (reference sequence). V lost 6 bases to trimming and J lost 4 bases; unmatched junction nucleotides: 7. Written as DNA, the CDR3 is TGTGCCAGCAGACCTAGCGGGGGAAGAGCAGATACGCAGTATTTT. This sequence encodes CASRPSGGRADTQYF.

The chain links TRBV5-1 to TRBJ2-3; TRBD2 is a possible D gene (5 bases). The CDR3 is 17 amino acids. Germline lookup yields CDR1 SGHRS and CDR2 YFSETQ. Trimming shortened V by 0 bases and J by 0 bases, and 14 bases separated the two germline ends. In DNA, the CDR3 is TGCGCCAGCAGCTTGGCCCCCGGACGGGAAAGCACAGATACGCAGTATTTT. Translating it yields CASSLAPGRESTDTQYF.

V and J are TRBV6-2 or TRBV6-3 and TRBJ2-7, with D tentatively TRBD1 (6 bases). The V gene's germline CDR1 is MNHEY and CDR2 SVGEGT. The CDR3 has 12 amino acids. Trimming took 4 bases from V and 7 from J, leaving 11 bases between them. CDR3 protein: CASSSQGIEQYV. The CDR3 DNA follows: TGTGCCAGCAGTTCACAGGGTATTGAGCAGTACGTC.

The chain has TRBV7-3 and TRBJ2-1; 9 positions agree with TRBD2. Germline V lookup: CDR1 SGHTA, CDR2 FQGTGA. Trimming took 2 bases from V and 9 from J; bases not matched to a gene: 8. This CDR3 contains 15 residues. The DNA for the CDR3 is TGTGCCAGCAGCTTAGCGGGGGGGCCGAACGCTGAGCAGTTCTTC. This codes for CASSLAGGPNAEQFF.

CDR3 region: CASSLVRQDGYTF. The CDR3 coding sequence is TGTGCCAGCAGCTTAGTCCGGCAGGATGGCTACACCTTC. V and J are TRBV7-9 and TRBJ1-2; D is unresolved. The CDR3 has 13 residues. Germline V gene sequence: CDR1 SEHNR, CDR2 FQNEAQ (reference sequence). The V and J ends lost 1 base and 6 bases respectively, with 9 bases between them.

This chain joins TRBV2 and TRBJ1-5; D not resolved. V lost 1 base and J 6 bases, leaving 4 bases between the germline ends. The CDR3 is made up of 12 amino acids. The V gene's germline CDR1 is SNHLY and CDR2 FYNNEI. DNA of the CDR3: TGTGCCAGCAGTGAAGAGGTTCAGCCCCAGCATTTT. Residues: CASSEEVQPQHF. The whole variable domain, filled in from reference TRBV2 and TRBJ1-5, reads EPEVTQTPSHQVTQMGQEVILRCVPISNHLYFYWYRQILGQKVEFLVSFYNNEISEKSEIFDDQFSVERPDGSNFTLKIRSTKLEDSAMYFCASSEEVQPQHFGDGTRLSIL.

The chain employs TRBV6-5 and TRBJ2-7; perhaps TRBD1 as D (6 bases). The V gene's germline CDR1 is MNHEY and CDR2 SVGAGI. V was shortened by 6 bases and J by 13 bases, with 22 bases between the two germline ends. The CDR3 is made up of 13 amino acids. In nucleotides, the CDR3 is TGTGCCAGCAGCCACCCCCCTACAGGGCTGAACTACGTC. Translation: CASSHPPTGLNYV.

The rearrangement links TRBV7-9 to TRBJ1-2; TRBD1 agrees at 8 bases. The trim removed 5 bases at V and 5 bases at J, leaving 4 bases unmatched. The CDR3 runs 13 residues. Germline V gives CDR1 SEHNR, CDR2 FQNEAQ (reference sequence). CDR3 region: CASSTRDRYGYTF. In nucleotides, the CDR3 is TGTGCCAGCAGCACCCGGGACAGGTATGGCTACACCTTC.

The rearrangement joins TRBV5-6 to TRBJ1-2; D gene ambiguous. The CDR3 covers 13 residues. The germline V gene has CDR1 SGHDT and CDR2 YYEEEE. Trimming shortened V by 2 bases and J by 8 bases, and 13 bases separated the two germline ends. This CDR3 reads CASSFGSGDGYTF. In DNA form, the CDR3 reads TGTGCCAGCAGCTTTGGGTCCGGAGACGGCTACACCTTC.

V is TRBV5-1 and J is TRBJ1-4; D gene ambiguous. V gave up 0 bases and J gave up 4 bases, with 7 bases separating them. The CDR3 extends over 14 amino acids. Germline V CDR1 and CDR2: SGHRS, YFSETQ. CDR3 DNA sequence: TGCGCCAGCAGCTTGGCCGGGAATAATGAAAAACTGTTTTTT. It specifies CASSLAGNNEKLFF.

The chain couples TRBV15 to TRBJ1-2; the match to TRBD1 covers 8 bases. Germline CDR1 LNHNV, CDR2 YYDKDF (reference sequence). Germline trimming cut 3 bases from V and 4 bases from J; bases unmatched to any gene: 7. The CDR3 covers 15 residues. The CDR3 DNA follows: TGTGCCACCAGCAGTTTTGACAGGGGAGGCTATGGCTACACCTTC. It encodes CATSSFDRGGYGYTF.

CDR3 DNA sequence: TGTGCCAGCACCGCGTCAGCACTCTATGGCTACACCTTC. Residues: CASTASALYGYTF. The J gene is TRBJ1-2, the V gene TRBV28; no clear D. The CDR3 spans 13 residues. V was clipped by 7 bases and J by 4 bases, with 13 bases between them. Germline values: CDR1 MDHEN, CDR2 SYDVKM.

The V gene is TRBV19, the J gene TRBJ1-5; D might be TRBD1 (5 bases). The germline V gene has CDR1 LNHDA and CDR2 SQIVND (reference sequence). V shed 6 bases and J shed 3 bases, with 12 bases lying between them. The CDR3 consists of 14 residues. The CDR3 protein is CASRDDRFNQPQHF. For the CDR3, the DNA is TGTGCCAGTAGGGACGACAGATTCAATCAGCCCCAGCATTTT.

There are a few counts of this clone. The chain carries TRBV6-2 or TRBV6-3 and TRBJ1-4, with D unclear. The germline CDR1 and CDR2 sequences are MNHEY and SVGEGT. The CDR3 covers 14 residues. V lost 0 bases and J 5 bases, leaving 7 bases between the germline ends. DNA for the CDR3: TGTGCCAGCAGTTACTCCCACCGGAATGAAAAACTGTTTTTT. Translated, it gives CASSYSHRNEKLFF.

J is TRBJ2-4 and V is TRBV10-3; D perhaps matches TRBD2 (5 bases). The V gene's germline CDR1 is ENHRY and CDR2 SYGVKD. CDR3 size: 15 residues. V lost 2 bases, J lost 6 bases, and 14 bases lay in between. The CDR3 here is CAISEEGPGANIQYF. The CDR3 DNA reads as TGTGCCATCAGTGAGGAGGGCCCCGGAGCAAACATTCAGTACTTC.

Turning to this clone: Other DNA sequences in this specimen translate into the identical CDR3. The chain is built from TRBV5-4 and TRBJ2-2; TRBD2 is a possible D gene (5 bases). Deletions cut 0 bases from V and 6 bases from J, with 6 bases between. Germline CDR1 and CDR2: SGHNT and YYREEE (reference sequence). The CDR3 runs to 13 residues. The DNA of the CDR3 is TGTGCCAGCAGCTTGGTCGGGGCCGGGGAGCTGTTTTTT. This gives the protein CASSLVGAGELFF.